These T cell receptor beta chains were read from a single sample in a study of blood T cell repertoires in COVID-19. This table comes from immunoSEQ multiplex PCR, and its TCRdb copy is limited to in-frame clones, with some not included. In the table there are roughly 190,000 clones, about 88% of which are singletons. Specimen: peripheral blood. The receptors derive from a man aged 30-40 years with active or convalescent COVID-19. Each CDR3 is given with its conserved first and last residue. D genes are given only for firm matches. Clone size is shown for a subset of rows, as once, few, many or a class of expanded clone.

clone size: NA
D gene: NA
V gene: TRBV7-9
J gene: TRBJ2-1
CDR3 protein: CASSSLSGGNEQFF
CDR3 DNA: TGTGCCAGCAGCTCGCTTAGCGGAGGTAATGAGCAGTTCTTC

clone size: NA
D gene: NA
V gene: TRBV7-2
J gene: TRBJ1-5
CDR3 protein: CASSLGGYSNQPQHF
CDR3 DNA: TGTGCCAGCAGCTTAGGCGGGTATAGCAATCAGCCCCAGCATTTT

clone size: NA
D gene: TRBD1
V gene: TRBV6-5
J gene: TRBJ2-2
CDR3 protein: CASRGQGPGTGELFF
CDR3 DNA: TGTGCCAGCAGGGGACAGGGCCCGGGGACCGGGGAGCTGTTTTTT

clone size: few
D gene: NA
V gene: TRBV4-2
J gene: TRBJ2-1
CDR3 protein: CASSPLRGIKNEQFF
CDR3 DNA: TGTGCCAGCAGCCCCCTGAGGGGGATAAAAAATGAGCAGTTCTTC

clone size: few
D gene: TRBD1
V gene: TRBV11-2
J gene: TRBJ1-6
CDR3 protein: CASTRQGSSYNSPLHF
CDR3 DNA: TGTGCCAGCACCCGACAGGGGAGCTCCTATAATTCACCCCTCCACTTT

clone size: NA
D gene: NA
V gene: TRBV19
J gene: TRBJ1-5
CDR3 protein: CASSFDRHSNQPQHF
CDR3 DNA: TGTGCCAGTAGTTTCGACAGACATAGCAATCAGCCCCAGCATTTT

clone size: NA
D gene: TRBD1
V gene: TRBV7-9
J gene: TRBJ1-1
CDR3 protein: CASSYGTGGLGTEAFF
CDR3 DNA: TGTGCCAGCAGCTACGGGACAGGGGGCTTGGGCACTGAAGCTTTCTTT

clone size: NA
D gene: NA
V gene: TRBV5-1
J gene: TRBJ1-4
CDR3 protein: CASSSDPPGFEEKLFF
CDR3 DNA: TGCGCCAGCAGCTCAGACCCCCCGGGGTTCGAAGAAAAACTGTTTTTT

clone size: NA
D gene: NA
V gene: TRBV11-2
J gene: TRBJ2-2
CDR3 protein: CASSSAGRNTGELFF
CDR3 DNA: TGTGCCAGCAGCTCGGCGGGCAGGAACACCGGGGAGCTGTTTTTT

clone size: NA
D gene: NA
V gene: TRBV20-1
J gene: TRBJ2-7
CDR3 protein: CSASWGVDYEQYF
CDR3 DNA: TGCAGTGCTAGTTGGGGGGTCGATTACGAGCAGTACTTC

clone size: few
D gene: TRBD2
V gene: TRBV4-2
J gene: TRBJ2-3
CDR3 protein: CASRLAETDTQYF
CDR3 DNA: TGTGCCAGCCGACTAGCGGAGACAGATACGCAGTATTTT

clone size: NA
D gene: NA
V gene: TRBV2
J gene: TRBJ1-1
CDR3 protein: CASSEGGEGQAFF
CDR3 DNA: TGTGCCAGCAGTGAAGGGGGAGAGGGCCAAGCTTTCTTT

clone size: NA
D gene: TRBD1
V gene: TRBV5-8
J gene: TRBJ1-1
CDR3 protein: CASSLGTGTLRVNTEAFF
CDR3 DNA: TGTGCCAGCAGCTTGGGGACAGGGACATTACGGGTGAACACTGAAGCTTTCTTT

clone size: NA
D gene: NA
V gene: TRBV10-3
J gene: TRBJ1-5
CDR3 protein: CAISEDRNQPQHF
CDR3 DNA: TGTGCCATCAGTGAAGACAGGAATCAGCCCCAGCATTTT

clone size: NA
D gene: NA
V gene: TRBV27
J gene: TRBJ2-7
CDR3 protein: CASSLSGMPRDEQYF
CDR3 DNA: TGTGCCAGCAGTTTATCGGGGATGCCCAGGGACGAGCAGTACTTC

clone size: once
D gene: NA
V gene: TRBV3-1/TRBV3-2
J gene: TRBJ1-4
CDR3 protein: CASSHSTVHNEKLFF
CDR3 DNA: TGTGCCAGCAGCCATTCGACAGTTCATAATGAAAAACTGTTTTTT

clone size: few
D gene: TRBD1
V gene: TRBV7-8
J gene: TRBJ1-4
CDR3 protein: CASSGMGTGEEKLFF
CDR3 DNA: TGTGCCAGCAGCGGAATGGGGACAGGAGAAGAAAAACTGTTTTTT

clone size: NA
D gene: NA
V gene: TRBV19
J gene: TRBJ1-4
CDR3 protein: CASTTPDGATNEKLFF
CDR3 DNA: TGTGCCAGTACAACCCCAGACGGAGCAACTAATGAAAAACTGTTTTTT

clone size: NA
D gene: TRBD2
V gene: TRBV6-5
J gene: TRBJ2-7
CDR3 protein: CASRDSGSGFYEQYF
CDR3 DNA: TGTGCCAGCAGGGATAGCGGGAGCGGGTTCTACGAGCAGTACTTC

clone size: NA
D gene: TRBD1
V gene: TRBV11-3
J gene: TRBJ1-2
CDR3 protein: CASSTSFRGRFKDGYTF
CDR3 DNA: TGTGCCAGCAGCACATCTTTCAGGGGGAGGTTTAAGGATGGCTACACCTTC

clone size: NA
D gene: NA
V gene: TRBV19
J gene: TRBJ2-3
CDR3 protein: CASRTAPGGQHTQYF
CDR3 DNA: TGTGCCAGTAGGACGGCCCCGGGCGGGCAGCATACGCAGTATTTT

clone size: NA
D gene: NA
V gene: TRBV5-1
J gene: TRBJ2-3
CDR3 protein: CASSLARTASTDTQYF
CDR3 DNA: TGCGCCAGCAGCCTAGCCAGGACAGCTAGCACAGATACGCAGTATTTT

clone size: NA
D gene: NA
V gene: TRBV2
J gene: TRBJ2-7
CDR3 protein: CASSEAVQGVDEQYF
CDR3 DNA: TGTGCCAGCAGTGAAGCTGTACAGGGTGTCGACGAGCAGTACTTC

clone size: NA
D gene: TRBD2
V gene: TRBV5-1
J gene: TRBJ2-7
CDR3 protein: CASSLKLGLAGSYSYEQYF
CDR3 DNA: TGCGCCAGCAGCTTGAAACTAGGACTAGCGGGGTCATATTCCTACGAGCAGTACTTC

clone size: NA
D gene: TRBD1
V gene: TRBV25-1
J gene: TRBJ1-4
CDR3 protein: CASSAQGTGDEKLFF
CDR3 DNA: TGTGCCAGCAGCGCTCAGGGGACAGGGGATGAAAAACTGTTTTTT

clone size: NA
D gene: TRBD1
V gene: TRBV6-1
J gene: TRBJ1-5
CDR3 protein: CASSEIWGQGNQPQHF
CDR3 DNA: TGTGCCAGCAGTGAAATTTGGGGACAGGGCAATCAGCCCCAGCATTTT

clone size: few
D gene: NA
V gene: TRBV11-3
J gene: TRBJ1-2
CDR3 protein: CASSVGPNYGYTF
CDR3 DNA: TGTGCCAGCAGCGTCGGTCCTAACTATGGCTACACCTTC

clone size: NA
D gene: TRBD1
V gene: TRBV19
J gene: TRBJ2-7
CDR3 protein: CASSTRDRGPYEQYF
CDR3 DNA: TGTGCCAGTAGTACCCGGGACAGGGGGCCCTACGAGCAGTACTTC

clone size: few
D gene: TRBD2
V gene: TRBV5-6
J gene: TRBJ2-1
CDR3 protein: CASSWPGLAYNEQFF
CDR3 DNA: TGTGCCAGCAGCTGGCCGGGACTAGCATACAATGAGCAGTTCTTC

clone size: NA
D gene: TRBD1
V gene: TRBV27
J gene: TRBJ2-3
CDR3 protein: CASVRRQGANTQYF
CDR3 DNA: TGTGCCAGCGTCAGAAGACAGGGGGCAAATACGCAGTATTTT

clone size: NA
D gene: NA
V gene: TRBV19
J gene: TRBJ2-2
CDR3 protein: CASSPPRARTGELFF
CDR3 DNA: TGTGCCAGTAGTCCCCCTCGAGCTAGGACCGGGGAGCTGTTTTTT

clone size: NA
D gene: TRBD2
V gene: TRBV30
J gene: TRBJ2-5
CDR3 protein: CASGGRETQYF
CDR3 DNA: TGTGCCTCAGGCGGGAGGGAGACCCAGTACTTC

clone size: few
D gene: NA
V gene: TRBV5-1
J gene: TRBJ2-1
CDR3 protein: CASSLARGINEQFF
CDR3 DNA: TGCGCCAGCAGCTTGGCCCGGGGGATCAATGAGCAGTTCTTC

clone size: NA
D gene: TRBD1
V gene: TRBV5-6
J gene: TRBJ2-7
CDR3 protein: CASSLGTGARYF
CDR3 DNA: TGTGCCAGCAGCTTGGGGACAGGTGCTAGGTACTTC

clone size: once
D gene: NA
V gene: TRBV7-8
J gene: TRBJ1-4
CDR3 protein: CASSAIPRGWGEKLFF
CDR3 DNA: TGTGCCAGCAGCGCTATCCCCAGGGGATGGGGCGAAAAACTGTTTTTT

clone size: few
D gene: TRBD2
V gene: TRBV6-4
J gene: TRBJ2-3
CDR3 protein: CASSDSGRPDTQYF
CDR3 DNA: TGTGCCAGCAGTGACAGCGGGAGGCCAGATACGCAGTATTTT

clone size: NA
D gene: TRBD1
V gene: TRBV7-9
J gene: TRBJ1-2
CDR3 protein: CASSPGDREVNGYTF
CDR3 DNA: TGTGCCAGCAGCCCCGGGGACAGGGAAGTTAATGGCTACACCTTC

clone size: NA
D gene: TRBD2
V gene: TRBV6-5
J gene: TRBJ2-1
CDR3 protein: CASSTWTSGSNEQFF
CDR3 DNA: TGTGCCAGCAGCACGTGGACTAGCGGGAGTAATGAGCAGTTCTTC

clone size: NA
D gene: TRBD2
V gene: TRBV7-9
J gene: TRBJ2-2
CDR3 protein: CASSSAGDGGTGELFF
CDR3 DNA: TGTGCCAGCAGCTCCGCCGGAGACGGGGGGACCGGGGAGCTGTTTTTT

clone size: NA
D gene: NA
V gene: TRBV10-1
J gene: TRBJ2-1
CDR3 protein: CASSESQAPYNEQFF
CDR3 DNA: TGCGCCAGCAGTGAGAGTCAGGCTCCCTACAATGAGCAGTTCTTC

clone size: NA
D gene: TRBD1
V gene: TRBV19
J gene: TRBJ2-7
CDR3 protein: CASSSRTGSPSYEQYF
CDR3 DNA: TGTGCCAGTAGTTCGCGGACAGGGTCCCCATCCTACGAGCAGTACTTC

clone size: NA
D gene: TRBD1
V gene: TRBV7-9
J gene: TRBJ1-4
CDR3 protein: CASSWGQGLEKLFF
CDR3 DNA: TGTGCCAGCAGCTGGGGACAGGGGCTTGAAAAACTGTTTTTT

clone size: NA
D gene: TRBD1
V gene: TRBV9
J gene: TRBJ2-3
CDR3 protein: CASSVGTVSTDTQYF
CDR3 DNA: TGTGCCAGCAGCGTGGGGACAGTGAGCACAGATACGCAGTATTTT

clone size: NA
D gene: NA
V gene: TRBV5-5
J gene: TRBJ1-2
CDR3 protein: CASSLATRVDGYTF
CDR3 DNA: TGTGCCAGCAGCTTGGCCACGCGGGTCGATGGCTACACCTTC